This T cell receptor beta chain is from a study of blood T cell repertoires in COVID-19 (dated by TCRdb to about 2020). The study in broad terms: The collaborator samples originated in the United States, Italy and Spain and spanned the acute and convalescent phases of COVID-19. HLA class I and class II types, where available, came from metadata supplied by the sample provider rather than from assay-based typing. The samples were drawn from two sources: the first 160 participants of the ongoing ImmuneRACE study, and 1,200 or so subjects contributed by 6 global collaborators. The material from the prospective study consisted of cDNA or gDNA derived from T cells, B-cell-depleted T cells, or PBMCs. The sample metadata nearly always contained a de-identified subject ID, COVID-19 status, age in years and sex. Deeply sampled blood TCRbeta repertoires from subjects exposed to, actively infected with, or recovered from COVID-19 were included in the dataset. The repertoires were released in a freely available public database meant as a resource for research on the immune response to SARS-CoV-2.

TCRbeta CDR3 regions were amplified from genomic DNA using the immunoSEQ Assay, a bias-controlled multiplex PCR. The study's processing was this. The number of nucleated cells in each sample was estimated by amplification of reference gene primers within the assay. Sequence reads were collapsed and filtered to measure the absolute abundance of every unique TCRbeta CDR3 rearrangement. For each sample, productive Simpson clonality was calculated as the square root of Simpson's diversity index across productive rearrangements. TCRdb mirrors the immuneACCESS table, restricted to in-frame sequences. Some clones are absent from its copies; in checked studies, under half trace to an unresolved V gene, and the reason for the others is unknown. The V and J calls and the clone size are those of that table, but D and trimming were determined from the DNA. The sample includes tens of thousands of clones, with 86% observed a single time. The ten largest clonotypes hold about 7.2% of the sample.

The collaborating institutions used their own protocols to collect whole blood in K2EDTA tubes. Collaborator samples were shipped for TCRbeta analysis as frozen whole blood, isolated PBMCs, or DNA extracted from either sample type. Based on the germline V gene, the CDR1 and CDR2 sequences are MGHRA and YSYEKL. The V end gives up 4 bases and the J end 3 bases, leaving 7 bases in the junction not matched to a gene. Measured from the cysteine to the phenylalanine, the CDR3 is 16 residues long. Just the 48-base CDR3 DNA is kept, in frame starting at base 1. This clone was recorded only once. Its specific antigen is unknown. One base away there is no much larger clone; base qualities are not given. Summary of the overall study and its limitations: How much clinical and demographic metadata was included differed by source and by participant, and the metadata was provided uncurated.

The chain is made from TRBV4-1 and TRBJ2-7, with 12 bases matching TRBD2. The sequence derives from a man between 60 and 70 years old with acute or convalescent COVID-19. The source material was peripheral blood. Here is the DNA: TGCGCCAGCAGCCGATTTTGGACTAGCGGGATCTACGAGCAGTACTTC. Its protein product is CASSRFWTSGIYEQYF.